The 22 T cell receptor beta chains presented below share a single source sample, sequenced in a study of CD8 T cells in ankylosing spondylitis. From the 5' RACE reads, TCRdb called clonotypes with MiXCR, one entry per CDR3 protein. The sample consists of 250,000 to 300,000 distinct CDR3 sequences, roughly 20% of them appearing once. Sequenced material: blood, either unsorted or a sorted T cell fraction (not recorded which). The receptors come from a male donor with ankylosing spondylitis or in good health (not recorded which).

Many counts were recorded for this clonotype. CDR3: CSVTSGFTDTQYF. The CDR3 bases are TGCAGTGTGACTAGCGGTTTCACAGATACGCAGTATTTT. V is TRBV20-1 and J is TRBJ2-3; 9 nucleotides match TRBD2. The CDR3 covers 13 residues. Germline CDR1 reads DFQATT; CDR2 reads SNEGSKA (reference sequence). J lost 2 bases, V lost 7 bases, and 4 bases had no gene match.

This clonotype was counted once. CDR3 in DNA: TGTGCCAGCAGTTTAAGACTAGCGGGGACCTACGAGCAGTACGTC. This encodes CASSLRLAGTYEQYV. V usage is TRBV28 and J usage is TRBJ2-7, with 11 bases that match TRBD2. Germline V gene data show CDR1 as MDHEN and CDR2 as SYDVKM. The CDR3 sequence is 15 residues long. J gave up 2 bases and V 2 bases, and 2 bases lay outside the gene matches.

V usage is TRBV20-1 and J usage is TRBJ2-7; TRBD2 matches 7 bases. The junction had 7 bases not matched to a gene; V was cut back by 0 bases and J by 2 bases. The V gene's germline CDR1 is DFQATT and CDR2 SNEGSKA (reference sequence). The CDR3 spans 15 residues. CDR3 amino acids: CSARDVSGNPYEQYV. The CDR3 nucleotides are TGCAGTGCTAGAGATGTGAGCGGGAACCCCTACGAGCAGTACGTC.

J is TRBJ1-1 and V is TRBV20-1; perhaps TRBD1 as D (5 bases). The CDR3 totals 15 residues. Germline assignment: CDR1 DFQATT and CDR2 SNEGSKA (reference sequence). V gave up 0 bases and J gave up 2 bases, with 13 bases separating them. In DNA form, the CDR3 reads TGCAGTGCTAGAGATTTCGGGGCGGGAAACACTGAAGCTTTCTTT. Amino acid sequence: CSARDFGAGNTEAFF.

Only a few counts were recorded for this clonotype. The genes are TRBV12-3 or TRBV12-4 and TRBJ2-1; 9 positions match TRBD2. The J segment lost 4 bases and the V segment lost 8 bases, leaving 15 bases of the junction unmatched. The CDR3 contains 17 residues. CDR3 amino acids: CASGPTSGQGQYNEQFF. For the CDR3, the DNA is TGTGCCAGCGGCCCCACTAGCGGGCAGGGACAGTACAATGAGCAGTTCTTC.

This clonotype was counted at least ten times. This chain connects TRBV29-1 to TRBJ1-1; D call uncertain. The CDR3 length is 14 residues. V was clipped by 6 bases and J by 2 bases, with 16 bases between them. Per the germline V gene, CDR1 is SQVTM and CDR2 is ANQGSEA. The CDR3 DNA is TGCAGCGTCGACGGAACTGGTCTTAACACTGAAGCTTTCTTT. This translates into CSVDGTGLNTEAFF.

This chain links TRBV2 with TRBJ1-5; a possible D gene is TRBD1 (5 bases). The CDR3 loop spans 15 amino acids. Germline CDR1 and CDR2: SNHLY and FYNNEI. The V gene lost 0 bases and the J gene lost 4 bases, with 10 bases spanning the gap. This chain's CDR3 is CASSEAPGGNQPQHF. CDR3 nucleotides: TGTGCCAGCAGTGAAGCCCCTGGGGGGAATCAGCCCCAGCATTTT.

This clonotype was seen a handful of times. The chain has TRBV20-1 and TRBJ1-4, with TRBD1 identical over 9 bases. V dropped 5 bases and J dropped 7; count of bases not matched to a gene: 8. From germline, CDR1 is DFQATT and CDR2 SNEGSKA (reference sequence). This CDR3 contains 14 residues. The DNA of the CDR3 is TGCAGTGCTTTACTCCGGGACAGGGTTGAAAAACTGTTTTTT. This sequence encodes CSALLRDRVEKLFF.

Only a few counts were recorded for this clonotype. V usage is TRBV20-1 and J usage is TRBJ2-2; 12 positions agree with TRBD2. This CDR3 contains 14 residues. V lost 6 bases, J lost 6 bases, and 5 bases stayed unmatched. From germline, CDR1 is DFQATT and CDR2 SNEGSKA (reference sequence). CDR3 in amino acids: CSAKLAGGPGELFF. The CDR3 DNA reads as TGCAGTGCCAAACTAGCGGGGGGACCCGGGGAGCTGTTTTTT.

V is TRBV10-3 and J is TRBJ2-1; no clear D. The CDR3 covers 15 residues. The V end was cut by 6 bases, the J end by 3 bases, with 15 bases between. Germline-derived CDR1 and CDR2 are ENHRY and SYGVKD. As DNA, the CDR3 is TGTGCCATCAGCTCTACGCTTGGGAACTACAATGAGCAGTTCTTC. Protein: CAISSTLGNYNEQFF.

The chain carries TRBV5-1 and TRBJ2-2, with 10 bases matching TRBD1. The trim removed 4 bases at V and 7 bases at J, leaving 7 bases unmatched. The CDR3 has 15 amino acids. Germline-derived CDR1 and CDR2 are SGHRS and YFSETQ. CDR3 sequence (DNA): TGCGCCAGCAGCAGCGGGACAGGGGTTGGCGGGGAGCTGTTTTTT. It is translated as CASSSGTGVGGELFF.

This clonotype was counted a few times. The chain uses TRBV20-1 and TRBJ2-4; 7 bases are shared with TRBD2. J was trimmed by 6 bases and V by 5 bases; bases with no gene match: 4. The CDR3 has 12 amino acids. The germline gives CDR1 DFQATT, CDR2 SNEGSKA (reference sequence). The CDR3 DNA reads TGCAGTGCTGCCCCGGGAGGAAACATTCAGTACTTC. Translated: CSAAPGGNIQYF.

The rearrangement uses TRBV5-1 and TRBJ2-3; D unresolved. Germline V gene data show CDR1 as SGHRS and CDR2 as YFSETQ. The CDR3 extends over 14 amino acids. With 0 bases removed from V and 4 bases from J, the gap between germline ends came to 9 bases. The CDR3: CASSLETAADTQYF. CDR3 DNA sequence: TGCGCCAGCAGCTTGGAGACGGCGGCAGATACGCAGTATTTT.

The chain's CDR3 is CASSSTSGRYEQYV. The CDR3 nucleotides read TGTGCCAGCAGTTCAACTAGCGGGAGGTACGAGCAGTACGTC. The chain has TRBV28 and TRBJ2-7, with 12 bases aligning to TRBD2. J was trimmed by 4 bases and V by 4 bases; bases with no gene match: 2. This CDR3 region has 14 residues. The germline gives CDR1 MDHEN, CDR2 SYDVKM.

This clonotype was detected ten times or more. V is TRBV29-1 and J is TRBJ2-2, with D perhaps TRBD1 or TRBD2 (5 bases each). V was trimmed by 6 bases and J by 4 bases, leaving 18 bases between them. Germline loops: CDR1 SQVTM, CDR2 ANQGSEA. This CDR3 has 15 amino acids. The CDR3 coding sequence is TGCAGCGTCCGCACCCCGGGGCGGAGCACCGGGGAGCTGTTTTTT. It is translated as CSVRTPGRSTGELFF.

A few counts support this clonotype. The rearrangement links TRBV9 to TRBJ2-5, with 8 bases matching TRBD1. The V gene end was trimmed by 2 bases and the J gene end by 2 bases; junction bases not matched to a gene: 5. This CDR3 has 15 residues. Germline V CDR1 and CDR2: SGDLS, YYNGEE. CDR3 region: CASSVHTGGQETQYF. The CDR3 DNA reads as TGTGCCAGCAGCGTCCACACAGGGGGGCAAGAGACCCAGTACTTC. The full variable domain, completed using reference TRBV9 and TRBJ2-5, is DSGVTQTPKHLITATGQRVTLRCSPRSGDLSVYWYQQSLDQGLQFLIQYYNGEERAKGNILERFSAQQFPDLHSELNLSSLELGDSALYFCASSVHTGGQETQYFGPGTRLLVL.

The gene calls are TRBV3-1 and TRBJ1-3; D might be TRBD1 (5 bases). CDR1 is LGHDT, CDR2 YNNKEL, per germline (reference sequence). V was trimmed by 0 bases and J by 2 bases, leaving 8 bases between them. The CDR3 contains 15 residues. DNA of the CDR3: TGTGCCAGCAGCCAAGAATCGGGGGCTGGAAACACCATATATTTT. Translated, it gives CASSQESGAGNTIYF.

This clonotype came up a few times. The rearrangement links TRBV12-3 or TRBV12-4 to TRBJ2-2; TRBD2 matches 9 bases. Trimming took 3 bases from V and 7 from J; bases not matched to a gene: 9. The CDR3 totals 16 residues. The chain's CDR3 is CASSLGSGRGVGELFF. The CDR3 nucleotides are TGTGCCAGCAGTTTGGGTAGCGGGAGAGGTGTCGGGGAGCTGTTTTTT.

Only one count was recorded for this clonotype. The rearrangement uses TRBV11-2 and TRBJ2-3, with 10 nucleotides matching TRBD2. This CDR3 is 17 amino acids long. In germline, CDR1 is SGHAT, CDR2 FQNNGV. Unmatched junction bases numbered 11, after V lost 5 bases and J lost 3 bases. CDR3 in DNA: TGTGCCAGCAGCAAAAGCGGGGGGGGATTTTGGACAGATACGCAGTATTTT. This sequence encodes CASSKSGGGFWTDTQYF.

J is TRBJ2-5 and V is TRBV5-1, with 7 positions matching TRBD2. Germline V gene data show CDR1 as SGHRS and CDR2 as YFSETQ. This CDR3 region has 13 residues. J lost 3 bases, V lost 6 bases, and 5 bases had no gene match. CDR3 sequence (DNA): TGCGCCAGCACCCTAAGCGGGAAAGAGACCCAGTACTTC. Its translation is CASTLSGKETQYF.

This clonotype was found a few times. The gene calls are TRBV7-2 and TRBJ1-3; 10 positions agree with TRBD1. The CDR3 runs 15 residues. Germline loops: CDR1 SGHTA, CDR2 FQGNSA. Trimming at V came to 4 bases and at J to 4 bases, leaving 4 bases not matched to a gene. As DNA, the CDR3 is TGTGCCAGCAGCTCGGGACAGGGGCGAGGAAACACCATATATTTT. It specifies CASSSGQGRGNTIYF.

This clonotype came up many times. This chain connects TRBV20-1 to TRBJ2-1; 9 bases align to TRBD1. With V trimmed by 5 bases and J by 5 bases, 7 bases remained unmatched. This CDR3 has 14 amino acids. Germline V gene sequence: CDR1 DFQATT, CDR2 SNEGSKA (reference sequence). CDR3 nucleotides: TGCAGTGCTCCAACCGGGACAGGGCACAATGAGCAGTTCTTC. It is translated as CSAPTGTGHNEQFF.